The 30 T cell receptor beta chains below all came from one sample that was sequenced in a study of HIV-infected patients and healthy controls. No cell fractionation was done, so the repertoire covers all unsorted peripheral blood T cells. cDNA was made from roughly 500 ng RNA using alpha and beta constant primers. Using multiplexing indices, alpha and beta chain libraries were generated apart by chain-specific third strand synthesis. TCRdb recomputed calls from the 5' RACE reads with MiXCR, one row per CDR3 protein. The sample carries over 15,000 distinct CDR3 sequences, approximately 5.8% recorded once. Sequencing was carried out using blood. The receptors derive from an adult in good health.

At least ten counts were recorded for this clonotype. The chain is built from TRBV28 and TRBJ1-2; D remains ambiguous. The CDR3 loop spans 12 amino acids. V lost 3 bases, J lost 4 bases, and 6 bases lay in between. Germline CDR1 reads MDHEN; CDR2 reads SYDVKM. The CDR3 bases are TGTGCCAGCAGTTTGGACGGCTATGGCTACACCTTC. Its translation: CASSLDGYGYTF.

Ten or more counts support this clonotype. The genes are TRBV20-1 and TRBJ1-1; no clear D. The CDR3 runs 16 residues. V dropped 8 bases and J dropped 0 bases, with 22 bases sitting between them. In germline, CDR1 is DFQATT, CDR2 SNEGSKA (reference sequence). The CDR3 nucleotides read TGCAGTTCTTCTACAGTTGCGTCTTACTTGAACACTGAAGCTTTCTTT. It yields the protein CSSSTVASYLNTEAFF.

By share, this clonotype ranks as medium-sized. The rearrangement links TRBV4-3 to TRBJ2-5, with D uncertain. CDR1 LGHNA and CDR2 YSLEER come from the germline V gene. The CDR3 loop spans 14 amino acids. V shed 3 bases and J shed 2 bases, with 10 bases lying between them. The CDR3 nucleotides read TGCGCCAGCAGCCAGGGGAACATACAAGAGACCCAGTACTTC. Amino acids: CASSQGNIQETQYF.

This clonotype showed up just a few times. The chain has TRBV6-6 and TRBJ2-1, with 11 bases aligning to TRBD2. This CDR3 spans 16 amino acids. The V and J ends lost 2 bases and 4 bases, in that order; junction bases with no gene match: 4. The germline CDR1 and CDR2 sequences are MNHNY and SVGAGI (reference sequence). CDR3 DNA: TGTGCCAGCAGTTACGGACTAGCGGGCTATTACAATGAGCAGTTCTTC. This codes for CASSYGLAGYYNEQFF.

This clonotype appeared many times. The chain recombines TRBV27 with TRBJ1-5, with 7 bases that match TRBD1. CDR1 is MNHEY and CDR2 is SMNVEV in the germline V gene (reference sequence). The CDR3 runs to 15 residues. The trim removed 4 bases at V and 6 bases at J, leaving 9 bases unmatched. CDR3 region: CASSSQGEWSQPQHF. The DNA of the CDR3 is TGTGCCAGCAGTTCGCAGGGGGAGTGGAGTCAGCCCCAGCATTTT.

This clonotype was counted at least ten times. The chain recombines TRBV25-1 with TRBJ2-5; 7 bases match TRBD2. V was clipped by 7 bases and J by 5 bases; unmatched bases: 7. This CDR3 is built from 13 residues. Germline V gene lookup returns CDR1 MGHDK and CDR2 SYGVNS. The CDR3 is CASTPWGGETQYF. DNA for the CDR3: TGTGCCAGCACTCCGTGGGGGGGTGAGACCCAGTACTTC.

This clonotype showed up many times. The V and J genes are TRBV7-2 and TRBJ2-7; D is uncertain. The CDR3 covers 16 residues. Germline assignment: CDR1 SGHTA and CDR2 FQGNSA. The V end lost 7 bases, the J end lost 1 base, and 20 bases lay between the germline ends. As DNA, the CDR3 is TGTGCCAGCAACTCGAACAAGGGAATACTGTCCTACGAGCAGTACTTC. This translates into CASNSNKGILSYEQYF.

This sequence joins TRBV15 and TRBJ2-7; 9 nucleotides line up with TRBD1. This CDR3 has 14 residues. Germline CDR1 and CDR2: LNHNV and YYDKDF (reference sequence). Unmatched junction bases numbered 6, after V lost 5 bases and J lost 4 bases. The DNA for the CDR3 is TGTGCCACCAGCCGCACCGGGACAGGGTACGAGCAGTACTTC. This gives the protein CATSRTGTGYEQYF.

V gene TRBV6-2 or TRBV6-3 combines with J gene TRBJ2-1; tentatively, D is TRBD1 (5 bases). Trimming left V 7 bases short and J 6 bases short, with 19 bases between. Germline-derived CDR1 and CDR2 are MNHEY and SVGEGT. CDR3 length: 15 residues. The CDR3 spells CASKRADLGANEQFF. The DNA of the CDR3 is TGTGCCAGCAAGCGCGCGGACCTAGGGGCCAATGAGCAGTTCTTC.

This clonotype qualifies as medium-sized. V gene TRBV28 combines with J gene TRBJ2-5; unclear D gene. The V gene lost 6 bases and the J gene lost 1 base, with 3 bases spanning the gap. CDR1 and CDR2 (germline): MDHEN, SYDVKM. The CDR3 is 11 residues long. CDR3: CASRVQETQYF. Here the CDR3 DNA reads TGTGCCAGCAGAGTCCAAGAGACCCAGTACTTC.

The rearrangement joins TRBV18 to TRBJ2-6; D unresolved. The ends were cut back, 6 bases at V and 0 bases at J, with 9 bases in the middle. CDR3 length equals 15 residues. Per germline, CDR1 KGHSH and CDR2 LQKENI. The CDR3 DNA is TGTGCCAGCTCGCTACTGAGCTCTGGGGCCAACGTCCTGACTTTC. Translation gives CASSLLSSGANVLTF.

This clonotype has a count of ten or more. This chain connects TRBV12-3 or TRBV12-4 to TRBJ1-1; D ambiguous. The V end lost 0 bases, the J end lost 4 bases, and 12 bases lay between the germline ends. This CDR3 has 15 amino acids. This CDR3 is CASSLAPGGSTEAFF. CDR3 coding DNA: TGTGCCAGCAGTTTAGCGCCGGGAGGGAGCACTGAAGCTTTCTTT.

This clonotype qualifies as medium-sized. The genes are TRBV12-3 or TRBV12-4 and TRBJ1-5; 8 nucleotides align to TRBD1. The CDR3 runs 17 residues. V was clipped by 5 bases and J by 2 bases; unmatched bases: 11. As DNA, the CDR3 is TGTGCCAGCAGTCCCAACAGGGGGGGTGTTGGCAATCAGCCCCAGCATTTT. Its translation: CASSPNRGGVGNQPQHF.

This clonotype was seen repeatedly, ten times or more. The chain is built from TRBV4-2 and TRBJ1-5; D is perhaps TRBD1 (5 bases). The germline V gene has CDR1 LGHNA and CDR2 YNFKEQ. The CDR3 length is 18 residues. The V end lost 3 bases, the J end lost 1 base, and 19 bases lay between the germline ends. CDR3 sequence: CASSQIGQGEGSNQPQHF. CDR3 DNA: TGTGCCAGCAGCCAGATTGGTCAGGGTGAAGGGAGCAATCAGCCCCAGCATTTT.

This clonotype has ten or more counts. The chain has TRBV4-3 and TRBJ1-4, with TRBD1 matching 9 bases. The CDR3 covers 14 residues. Per the germline V gene, CDR1 is LGHNA and CDR2 is YSLEER. J gave up 5 bases and V 7 bases, and 5 bases lay outside the gene matches. In DNA form, the CDR3 reads TGCGCCAGCACGCCGGGGACAGGGAATGAAAAACTGTTTTTT. Protein: CASTPGTGNEKLFF.

This clonotype has ten or more counts. The chain recombines TRBV15 with TRBJ1-5; TRBD1 might be the D (6 bases). This CDR3 is built from 17 residues. Germline lookup yields CDR1 LNHNV and CDR2 YYDKDF (reference sequence). Trimming shortened V by 0 bases and J by 6 bases, and 18 bases separated the two germline ends. The CDR3 nucleotides are TGTGCCACCAGCAGAGAGCCAGGACCGGGGGCGGCTCAGCCCCAGCATTTT. Translated, it gives CATSREPGPGAAQPQHF.

This clonotype was detected ten times or more. DNA for the CDR3: TGTGCCAGCAGTGAAGACAGCTATGGCTACACCTTC. The encoded protein is CASSEDSYGYTF. The rearrangement uses TRBV6-1 and TRBJ1-2; no clear D gene. This CDR3 is built from 12 residues. The ends were cut back, 1 base at V and 4 bases at J, with 4 bases in the middle. Germline V gene sequence: CDR1 MNHNS, CDR2 SASEGT.

There are many counts of this clonotype. The J gene is TRBJ2-3, the V gene TRBV20-1, with TRBD2 identical over 10 bases. CDR1 is DFQATT and CDR2 is SNEGSKA in the germline V gene (reference sequence). V gave up 8 bases and J gave up 2 bases; unmatched junction bases: 4. This CDR3 contains 13 residues. CDR3 bases: TGCAGTCTACTAGCGGGGCCCACAGATACGCAGTATTTT. Protein product: CSLLAGPTDTQYF.

The rearrangement uses TRBV5-1 and TRBJ2-1; a possible D gene is TRBD2 (7 bases). V lost 0 bases and J lost 1, with 20 bases in between. This CDR3 has 19 amino acids. CDR1 SGHRS and CDR2 YFSETQ come from the germline V gene. In DNA, the CDR3 is TGCGCCAGCAGCTTGGTGACGCGGGGGACACACAAATCCTACAATGAGCAGTTCTTC. As protein: CASSLVTRGTHKSYNEQFF.

At least ten counts were recorded for this clonotype. V usage is TRBV7-2 and J usage is TRBJ2-3; 8 bases line up with TRBD2. The trim removed 6 bases at V and 1 base at J, leaving 6 bases unmatched. The germline V gene has CDR1 SGHTA and CDR2 FQGNSA. The CDR3 consists of 15 residues. In DNA form, the CDR3 reads TGTGCCAGCAGGAAGGGACTAGGGGGCACAGATACGCAGTATTTT. It yields the protein CASRKGLGGTDTQYF. Supplemented by reference TRBV7-2 and TRBJ2-3, the full variable domain reads GAGVSQSPSNKVTEKGKDVELRCDPISGHTALYWYRQSLGQGLEFLIYFQGNSAPDKSGLPSDRFSAERTGGSVSTLTIQRTQQEDSAVYLCASRKGLGGTDTQYFGPGTRLTVL.

This clonotype was seen repeatedly, ten times or more. The V and J genes are TRBV20-1 and TRBJ2-5; D is unclear. Looked up from germline, CDR1 is DFQATT and CDR2 is SNEGSKA (reference sequence). The CDR3 has 15 amino acids. Trimming took off 4 bases at V and 2 bases at J, with 17 bases between the two ends. The CDR3 DNA is TGCAGTGCTATGTTGGTTCGCGCCGCTCAAGAGACCCAGTACTTC. As protein: CSAMLVRAAQETQYF.

This clonotype came up many times. The J gene is TRBJ1-1, the V gene TRBV5-1; 7 bases map to TRBD1. V was clipped by 4 bases and J by 8 bases; unmatched bases: 8. There are 13 residues in the CDR3. In germline, CDR1 is SGHRS, CDR2 YFSETQ. The CDR3, as DNA: TGCGCCAGCAGCCTACCGACAGGGAACGAAGCTTTCTTT. This translates into CASSLPTGNEAFF.

This clonotype was recorded a few times. The chain recombines TRBV29-1 with TRBJ1-1; 7 nucleotides agree with TRBD1. Germline V gives CDR1 SQVTM, CDR2 ANQGSEA. CDR3 size: 12 residues. V lost 6 bases, J lost 5 bases, and 6 bases stayed unmatched. CDR3 protein: CSVHAGGTEAFF. The CDR3 coding sequence is TGCAGCGTCCATGCAGGGGGAACTGAAGCTTTCTTT.

The gene calls are TRBV3-1 and TRBJ2-4, with D tentatively TRBD1 (6 bases). This CDR3 has 16 amino acids. The germline V gene has CDR1 LGHDT and CDR2 YNNKEL (reference sequence). Trimming pared 0 bases from V and 6 bases from J, leaving 15 bases between. The CDR3 protein is CASSQETLGAANIQYF. The CDR3, as DNA: TGTGCCAGCAGCCAAGAGACCCTGGGGGCCGCAAACATTCAGTACTTC.

V and J are TRBV6-4 and TRBJ2-3; D is undetermined. CDR1 is MRHNA and CDR2 is SNTAGT in the germline V gene. Trimming pared 6 bases from V and 0 bases from J, leaving 10 bases between. The CDR3 has 14 amino acids. Written as DNA, the CDR3 is TGTGCCAGCAGCAATAGGCCTAGCACAGATACGCAGTATTTT. It encodes CASSNRPSTDTQYF.

At least ten counts were recorded for this clonotype. The V call is TRBV25-1, the J call TRBJ2-3; TRBD1 aligns across 9 bases. V lost 4 bases to trimming and J lost 5 bases; unmatched junction nucleotides: 10. The CDR3 covers 16 residues. Germline lookup yields CDR1 MGHDK and CDR2 SYGVNS. The CDR3 spells CASSGGPGQGGDTQYF. CDR3 in DNA: TGTGCCAGCAGTGGGGGTCCGGGACAGGGAGGAGATACGCAGTATTTT.

Many counts were recorded for this clonotype. The chain joins TRBV4-3 to TRBJ2-1; the D gene is possibly TRBD2 (6 bases). This CDR3 contains 15 residues. In germline, CDR1 is LGHNA, CDR2 YSLEER. Trimming shortened V by 0 bases and J by 6 bases, and 12 bases separated the two germline ends. The CDR3 DNA is TGCGCCAGCAGCCAAGATCAGGCGGGGCGCAATGAGCAGTTCTTC. Translated, it gives CASSQDQAGRNEQFF.

The V gene is TRBV12-3 or TRBV12-4, the J gene TRBJ2-3, with D unclear. CDR3 length: 14 residues. The germline V and J ends were trimmed by 2 bases and 0 bases, with 6 bases remaining between them. The CDR3 DNA is TGTGCCAGCAGTTTAAGTGCCAGCACAGATACGCAGTATTTT. It is translated as CASSLSASTDTQYF.

This clonotype was counted many times. The V gene is TRBV7-3, the J gene TRBJ1-1; no clear D gene. The V gene's germline CDR1 is SGHTA and CDR2 FQGTGA. This CDR3 has 15 amino acids. Trimming pared 1 base from V and 1 base from J, leaving 10 bases between. In DNA form, the CDR3 reads TGTGCCAGCAGCTTAATAACACGGGGGAACACTGAAGCTTTCTTT. Its protein is CASSLITRGNTEAFF.

This clonotype has ten or more counts. V gene TRBV12-3 or TRBV12-4 combines with J gene TRBJ2-7; TRBD2 is a possible D gene (6 bases). The CDR3 is made up of 14 amino acids. Trimming shortened V by 7 bases and J by 5 bases, and 18 bases separated the two germline ends. CDR3 amino acids: CASTRTTRAHEQYF. The CDR3 nucleotides are TGTGCCAGCACCCGGACTACCCGGGCCCACGAGCAGTACTTC.